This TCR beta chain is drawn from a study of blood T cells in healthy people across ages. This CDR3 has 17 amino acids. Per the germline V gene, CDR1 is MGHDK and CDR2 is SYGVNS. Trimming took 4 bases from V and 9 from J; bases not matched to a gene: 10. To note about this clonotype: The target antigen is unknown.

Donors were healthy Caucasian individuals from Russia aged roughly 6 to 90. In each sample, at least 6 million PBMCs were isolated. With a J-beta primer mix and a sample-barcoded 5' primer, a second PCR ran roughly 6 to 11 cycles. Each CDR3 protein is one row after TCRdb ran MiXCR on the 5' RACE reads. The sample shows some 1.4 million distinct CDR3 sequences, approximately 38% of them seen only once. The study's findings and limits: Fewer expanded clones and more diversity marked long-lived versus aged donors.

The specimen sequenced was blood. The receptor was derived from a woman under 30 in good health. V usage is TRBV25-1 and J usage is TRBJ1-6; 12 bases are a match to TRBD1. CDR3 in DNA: TGTGCCAGCAGTGGGTTCCTTGGGACAGGGGGCGGTTCACCCCTCCACTTT. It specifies CASSGFLGTGGGSPLHF.